This TCR beta chain stems from a study of long-term antiretroviral therapy in people with HIV. This CDR3 comprises 15 residues. V shed 4 bases and J shed 3 bases, with 17 bases lying between them. The cryopreserved samples used held roughly 0.85-10 million PBMC prior to extraction of DNA. Broader study findings: Pre-ART clonal expansions dominated every time point's repertoire.

immunoSEQ v3.0 was run at survey level. Method: immunoSEQ multiplex PCR; TCRdb's copy keeps in-frame clones and lacks some. The top ten hold 5.3% of the sample, which has some 25,000 clones, roughly 88% seen once. In the case of this clone: Its antigen remains unknown.

The sequencing used unsorted PBMCs, collected more than 4.3 years after starting antiretroviral therapy. This rearrangement joins TRBV5-3 to TRBJ2-7, with a possible D match to TRBD2 (5 bases). TRBV5-3 is recorded as an ORF, its role being uncertain. The sequence was collected from a man younger than 45 with HIV. As DNA, the CDR3 is TGTGCCAGAAGCGAGGGTTGGGCTGATCTCTACGAGCAGTACTTC. Protein product: CARSEGWADLYEQYF.